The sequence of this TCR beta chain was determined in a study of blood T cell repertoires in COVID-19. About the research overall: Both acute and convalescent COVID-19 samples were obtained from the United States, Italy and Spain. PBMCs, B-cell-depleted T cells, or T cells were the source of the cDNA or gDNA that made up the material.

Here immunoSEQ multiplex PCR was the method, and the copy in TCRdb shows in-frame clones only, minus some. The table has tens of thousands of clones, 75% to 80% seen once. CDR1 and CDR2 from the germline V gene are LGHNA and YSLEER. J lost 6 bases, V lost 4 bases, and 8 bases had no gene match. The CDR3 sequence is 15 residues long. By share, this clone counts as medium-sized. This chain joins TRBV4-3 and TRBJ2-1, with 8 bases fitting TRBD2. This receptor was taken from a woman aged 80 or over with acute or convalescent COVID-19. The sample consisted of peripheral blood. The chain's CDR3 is CASSRGSSGRNEQFF. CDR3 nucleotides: TGCGCCAGCAGCCGAGGGTCTAGCGGGCGCAATGAGCAGTTCTTC.